Shown below are 32 T cell receptor beta chains from a single sample sequenced in a study of blood T cells in healthy people across ages. The use of a sample-barcoded 5' primer and a J-beta primer mix characterized a second PCR of roughly 6 to 11 cycles. TCRdb re-called the 5' RACE reads through MiXCR, storing one row per CDR3 protein. The sample lists approximately 600,000 distinct CDR3 sequences, approximately 59% seen once, with 35% to 40% in the top ten. The sample comprised blood. The receptor set was obtained from a man aged 60 to 75 in good health.

The gene calls are TRBV9 and TRBJ1-6; D is undetermined. The CDR3 loop spans 17 amino acids. Germline CDR1 is SGDLS and CDR2 is YYNGEE. With 1 base removed from V and 5 bases from J, the gap between germline ends came to 16 bases. CDR3 residues: CASSVKGGGNDNSPLHF. CDR3 bases: TGTGCCAGCAGCGTAAAGGGAGGAGGGAATGATAATTCACCCCTCCACTTT.

The rearrangement links TRBV6-1 to TRBJ2-7, with 9 positions matching TRBD2. Trimming removed 7 bases from V and 7 bases from J; junction bases left unmatched: 11. The CDR3 has 14 amino acids. Per germline, CDR1 MNHNS and CDR2 SASEGT. The CDR3 here is CASTPSGGLQEQYF. As DNA, the CDR3 is TGTGCCAGCACCCCAAGCGGGGGGCTCCAAGAGCAGTACTTC.

The chain uses TRBV20-1 and TRBJ2-5; 7 bases line up with TRBD1. TRBJ2-7 matches the DNA end more closely, so the J call is doubtful. Germline CDR1 DFQATT, CDR2 SNEGSKA (reference sequence). The CDR3 spans 14 residues. The CDR3 sequence: CSANRQGAGYEQYF. In DNA form, the CDR3 reads TGCAGTGCCAACCGACAGGGTGCGGGCTACGAGCAGTACTTC.

The genes are TRBV7-6 and TRBJ2-1; tentative D call: TRBD1 (5 bases). Trimming stripped 3 bases from V and 0 bases from J, with 15 bases between. There are 17 residues in the CDR3. Germline CDR1 SGHVS, CDR2 FNYEAQ. The CDR3 sequence: CASSFDRLSVSYNEQFF. The DNA for the CDR3 is TGTGCCAGCAGCTTTGACAGACTCTCCGTCTCCTACAATGAGCAGTTCTTC.

The chain combines TRBV7-2 with TRBJ2-3, with 9 nucleotides matching TRBD2. The germline gives CDR1 SGHTA, CDR2 FQGNSA. The CDR3 loop spans 16 amino acids. The trim removed 5 bases at V and 2 bases at J, leaving 8 bases unmatched. As DNA, the CDR3 is TGTGCCAGCAGCCCCAATTTAGCGGGGGTCACAGATACGCAGTATTTT. Translation gives CASSPNLAGVTDTQYF.

The chain recombines TRBV6-5 with TRBJ2-3; 8 bases line up with TRBD2. Germline V gene data show CDR1 as MNHEY and CDR2 as SVGAGI. The V gene end was trimmed by 0 bases and the J gene end by 6 bases; junction bases not matched to a gene: 2. The CDR3 runs 14 residues. The CDR3 DNA sequence: TGTGCCAGCAGTTACTCGCGGGGGGTCGATACGCAGTATTTT. Amino acids: CASSYSRGVDTQYF.

CDR3 nucleotides: TGTGCCACCAGTGACGCCGTCGGGGGCTACACCTTC. Encoded protein: CATSDAVGGYTF. The chain recombines TRBV24-1 with TRBJ1-2; the D is unclear. With 4 bases removed from V and 8 bases from J, the gap between germline ends came to 10 bases. The V gene's germline CDR1 is KGHDR and CDR2 SFDVKD. CDR3 length: 12 amino acids.

The chain is built from TRBV4-2 and TRBJ1-1, with a weak D call TRBD1 (5 bases). The V gene lost 3 bases and the J gene lost 0 bases, with 8 bases spanning the gap. The germline gives CDR1 LGHNA, CDR2 YNFKEQ. The CDR3 is made up of 14 amino acids. CDR3 sequence: CASSQGRMNTEAFF. The CDR3, as DNA: TGTGCCAGCAGCCAGGGACGGATGAACACTGAAGCTTTCTTT.

In its sample, this clonotype was seen a few times. The J gene is TRBJ2-6, the V gene TRBV15; TRBD2 is a possible D gene (5 bases). CDR3 length equals 16 residues. V was trimmed by 3 bases and J by 2 bases, leaving 11 bases between them. Germline-derived CDR1 and CDR2 are LNHNV and YYDKDF (reference sequence). DNA of the CDR3: TGTGCCACCAGCAGTCCGGGAAAGACTGGGGCCAACGTCCTGACTTTC. This translates into CATSSPGKTGANVLTF.

The sample holds many counts of this clonotype. The gene calls are TRBV5-1 and TRBJ2-1; 8 positions agree with TRBD2. The CDR3 sequence is 16 residues long. V lost 0 bases to trimming and J lost 7 bases; unmatched junction nucleotides: 9. Per the germline V gene, CDR1 is SGHRS and CDR2 is YFSETQ. CDR3 sequence: CASSLAPGSGVNEQFF. The CDR3, as DNA: TGCGCCAGCAGCTTGGCCCCCGGTAGCGGGGTGAATGAGCAGTTCTTC.

V and J are TRBV11-2 and TRBJ2-1; D unresolved. CDR1 SGHAT and CDR2 FQNNGV come from the germline V gene. This CDR3 has 15 residues. The V end was cut by 0 bases, the J end by 3 bases, with 9 bases between. The CDR3 protein is CASSLDTAYYNEQFF. The CDR3, as DNA: TGTGCCAGCAGCTTAGATACAGCATACTACAATGAGCAGTTCTTC.

This clonotype has a handful of counts. This chain connects TRBV28 to TRBJ1-5; TRBD1 agrees at 7 bases. CDR3 length: 14 amino acids. Trimming removed 5 bases from V and 4 bases from J; junction bases left unmatched: 5. Germline assignment: CDR1 MDHEN and CDR2 SYDVKM. CDR3 protein: CASSATGINQPQHF. The CDR3 bases are TGTGCCAGCAGTGCGACAGGGATAAATCAGCCCCAGCATTTT.

The chain has TRBV6-2 or TRBV6-3 and TRBJ2-2; D gene unclear. V dropped 0 bases and J dropped 7 bases, with 9 bases sitting between them. Looked up from germline, CDR1 is MNHEY and CDR2 is SVGEGT. The CDR3 loop spans 14 amino acids. The CDR3 DNA is TGTGCCAGCAGTTACTCGGCCTTTAGCGGGGAGCTGTTTTTT. Protein sequence: CASSYSAFSGELFF.

The chain employs TRBV12-3 or TRBV12-4 and TRBJ1-4; 7 bases match TRBD1. J was trimmed by 4 bases and V by 4 bases; bases with no gene match: 12. This CDR3 has 17 amino acids. This chain's CDR3 is CASSSSQGDAHNEKLFF. CDR3 nucleotide sequence: TGTGCCAGCAGTTCGTCCCAGGGGGATGCTCATAATGAAAAACTGTTTTTT.

This clonotype was counted ten times or more. The chain has TRBV6-1 and TRBJ1-2, with D possibly TRBD1 on 5 matching bases. Trimming pared 7 bases from V and 0 bases from J, leaving 15 bases between. The germline gives CDR1 MNHNS, CDR2 SASEGT. The CDR3 extends over 15 amino acids. The CDR3 DNA follows: TGTGCCAGCACCCCATCTCAGGGAGCTAACTATGGCTACACCTTC. This translates into CASTPSQGANYGYTF.

The chain links TRBV25-1 to TRBJ2-3; no definite D call. Trimming took 1 base from V and 5 from J, leaving 4 bases between them. The CDR3 runs to 12 residues. Germline CDR1 reads MGHDK; CDR2 reads SYGVNS. This chain's CDR3 is CASSEWGDTQYF. The CDR3 DNA sequence: TGTGCCAGCAGTGAATGGGGAGATACGCAGTATTTT.

This rearrangement joins TRBV20-1 to TRBJ2-7; no clear D. Germline CDR1 DFQATT, CDR2 SNEGSKA (reference sequence). V was shortened by 3 bases and J by 3 bases, with 15 bases between the two germline ends. This CDR3 has 14 residues. CDR3 in DNA: TGCAGTGCTAGTTGGGGTAAGGCCGGCTACGAGCAGTACTTC. This sequence encodes CSASWGKAGYEQYF.

This sequence joins TRBV27 and TRBJ1-5, with D unclear. This CDR3 is 13 amino acids long. The V gene's germline CDR1 is MNHEY and CDR2 SMNVEV (reference sequence). V lost 4 bases, J lost 6 bases, and 10 bases lay in between. The CDR3 region is CASSSGPPQPQHF. The DNA of the CDR3 is TGTGCCAGCAGTTCTGGACCCCCTCAGCCCCAGCATTTT.

This clonotype was observed a handful of times. The chain recombines TRBV12-3 or TRBV12-4 with TRBJ2-7; D gene uncertain. The CDR3 is 12 residues long. Between the trimmed V and J ends, which lost 7 bases and 0 bases, there was a span of 7 bases. CDR3: CASTPDSYEQYF. CDR3 bases: TGTGCCAGCACCCCAGACTCCTACGAGCAGTACTTC.

This clonotype was counted only a few times. This chain uses TRBV28 with TRBJ2-1; 9 bases are a match to TRBD1. J was trimmed by 3 bases and V by 7 bases; bases with no gene match: 4. Germline CDR1 MDHEN, CDR2 SYDVKM. CDR3 size: 14 residues. CDR3 DNA: TGTGCCAGCACTGAGGGACAGGGCTACAATGAGCAGTTCTTC. Translated: CASTEGQGYNEQFF.

J is TRBJ1-2 and V is TRBV3-1; tentative D call: TRBD1 (6 bases). Germline V gives CDR1 LGHDT, CDR2 YNNKEL (reference sequence). The CDR3 length is 15 residues. The germline V and J ends were trimmed by 4 bases and 4 bases, with 16 bases remaining between them. CDR3 region: CASSRQDSALYGYTF. DNA of the CDR3: TGTGCCAGCAGCCGGCAGGACAGTGCCCTCTATGGCTACACCTTC.

This clonotype was detected a few times. Relative to the germline gene, one junction end is altered; a read error may explain this. The chain employs TRBV5-1 and TRBJ2-5; D is possibly TRBD2 (7 bases). Germline CDR1 reads SGHRS; CDR2 reads YFSETQ. The CDR3 consists of 14 residues. The CDR3 region is CASSLGGAEETQYF. DNA of the CDR3: TGTGCCAGCAGTTTAGGGGGGGCGGAAGAGACCCAGTACTTC. Combining the CDR3 with reference TRBV5-1 and TRBJ2-5 gives the whole variable domain KAGVTQTPRYLIKTRGQQVTLSCSPISGHRSVSWYQQTPGQGLQFLFEYFSETQRNKGNFPGRFSGRQFSNSRSEMNVSTLELGDSALYLCASSLGGAEETQYFGPGTRLLVL.

A few counts support this clonotype. The chain is built from TRBV12-3 or TRBV12-4 and TRBJ1-2, with 8 bases identical to TRBD1. J lost 1 base, V lost 6 bases, and 7 bases had no gene match. There are 15 residues in the CDR3. CDR3 DNA: TGTGCCAGCAGCAGCCGACAGGGGATTAACTATGGCTACACCTTC. It is translated as CASSSRQGINYGYTF.

The chain carries TRBV10-2 and TRBJ2-1; the match to TRBD2 covers 11 bases. The ends lost 3 bases at V and 7 bases at J; junction bases unmatched: 8. In germline, CDR1 is WSHSY, CDR2 SAAADI. The CDR3 loop spans 16 amino acids. CDR3 amino acids: CASSDRLAGGFNEQFF. The CDR3 nucleotides are TGCGCCAGCAGTGATCGGTTAGCGGGGGGGTTTAATGAGCAGTTCTTC.

Comment on this clonotype: At one of its ends the junction is not consistent with the germline gene, which may arise from a read error. The V call is TRBV3-1, the J call TRBJ2-7; possibly TRBD1 or TRBD2 for D (6 bases each). The DNA end favors TRBJ2-5, so the J call may be wrong. The CDR3 runs to 15 residues. The V gene's germline CDR1 is LGHDT and CDR2 YNNKEL (reference sequence). Written as DNA, the CDR3 is TGTGCCGGCAGCCACACTGGCAGGGGAGGAGAGACCCAGTACTTC. Protein: CAGSHTGRGGETQYF.

CDR3 nucleotide sequence: TGCAGCGTTGACCCGGACGGCGGGTGGACCCAGTACTTC. Its protein product is CSVDPDGGWTQYF. The rearrangement joins TRBV29-1 to TRBJ2-4, with D perhaps TRBD2 (5 bases). TRBJ2-5 explains the end of the DNA better; the J call may be wrong. The germline gives CDR1 SQVTM, CDR2 ANQGSEA. The CDR3 is 13 residues long.

The rearrangement links TRBV4-1 to TRBJ2-1, with 10 bases identical to TRBD2. The trim removed 3 bases at V and 4 bases at J, leaving 3 bases unmatched. The CDR3 has 15 residues. CDR1 is MGHRA and CDR2 is YSYEKL in the germline V gene. CDR3 region: CASSHGLAVYNEQFF. DNA of the CDR3: TGCGCCAGCAGCCATGGACTAGCGGTTTACAATGAGCAGTTCTTC.

CDR3 sequence (DNA): TGTGCCAGCAGCGCCGGGACAGGGGTCGAGCAGTACTTC. Its translation: CASSAGTGVEQYF. V gene TRBV5-6 combines with J gene TRBJ2-7, with 10 bases matching TRBD1. Unmatched junction bases numbered 4, after V lost 4 bases and J lost 6 bases. CDR1 is SGHDT, CDR2 YYEEEE, per germline. This CDR3 region has 13 residues.

The rearrangement joins TRBV7-2 to TRBJ1-5, with 7 bases that match TRBD1. The V and J ends lost 5 bases and 7 bases, in that order; junction bases with no gene match: 8. CDR1 is SGHTA, CDR2 FQGNSA, per germline. This CDR3 has 14 residues. The DNA of the CDR3 is TGTGCCAGCAGCCCAAACAGGGGATGGCAGCCCCAGCATTTT. Protein sequence: CASSPNRGWQPQHF.

In the case of this clonotype: The junction does not match germline at one end; this may be a read error. The V call is TRBV6-6, the J call TRBJ2-5, with a tentative D call TRBD1 (6 bases). From germline, CDR1 is MNHNY and CDR2 SVGAGI (reference sequence). The length of the CDR3 is 12 residues. CDR3 sequence: CASRTGRETRYF. The DNA of the CDR3 is TGTGCCAGCCGAACAGGGAGAGAGACCCGGTACTTC.

This clonotype was picked up a small number of times. The genes are TRBV6-2 or TRBV6-3 and TRBJ1-2, with unresolved D. The CDR3 runs to 12 residues. CDR1 is MNHEY, CDR2 SVGEGT, per germline. V was clipped by 4 bases and J by 7 bases, with 10 bases between them. In nucleotides, the CDR3 is TGTGCCAGCAGTTCCGGATTGCGTGGCTACACCTTC. Its protein is CASSSGLRGYTF.

The chain employs TRBV20-1 and TRBJ2-1; D not certain. CDR1 is DFQATT and CDR2 is SNEGSKA in the germline V gene (reference sequence). The V end was cut by 3 bases, the J end by 0 bases, with 15 bases between. This CDR3 has 16 residues. The CDR3 sequence is CSASPLLVLSYNEQFF. CDR3 DNA sequence: TGCAGTGCTAGTCCTTTATTAGTCCTCTCCTACAATGAGCAGTTCTTC.